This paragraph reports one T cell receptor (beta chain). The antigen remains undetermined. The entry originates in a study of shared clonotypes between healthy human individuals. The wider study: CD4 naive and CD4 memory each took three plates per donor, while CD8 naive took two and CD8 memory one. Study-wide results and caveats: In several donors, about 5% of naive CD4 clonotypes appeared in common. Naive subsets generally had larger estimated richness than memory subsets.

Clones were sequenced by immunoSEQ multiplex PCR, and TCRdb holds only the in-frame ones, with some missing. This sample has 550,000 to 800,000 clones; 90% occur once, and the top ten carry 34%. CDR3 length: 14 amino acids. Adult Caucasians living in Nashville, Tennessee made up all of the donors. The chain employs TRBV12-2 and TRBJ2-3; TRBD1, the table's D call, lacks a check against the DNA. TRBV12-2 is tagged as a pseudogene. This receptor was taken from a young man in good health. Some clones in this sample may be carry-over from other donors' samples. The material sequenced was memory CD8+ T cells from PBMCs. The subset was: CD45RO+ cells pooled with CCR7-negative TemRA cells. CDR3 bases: TGTGCAAGTCGCTCCGACGAACCGACATATACGCAGTATTTT. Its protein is CASRSDEPTYTQYF.